What follows are 7 T cell receptor beta chains derived from one specimen sequenced in a study of blood T cell repertoires in COVID-19. Here immunoSEQ multiplex PCR was the method, and the copy in TCRdb shows in-frame clones only, minus some. The sample holds 98,000 or so clones, around 84% seen once. The sample consisted of peripheral blood. These TCRs come from a man between 60 and 75 years old with acute or convalescent COVID-19.

This clone was counted a few times. The chain couples TRBV3-1 (or the pseudogene TRBV3-2) to TRBJ2-1; 9 bases map to TRBD2. The J segment lost 7 bases and the V segment lost 3 bases, leaving 7 bases of the junction unmatched. The germline V gene encodes CDR1 LGHDT and CDR2 YNNKEL (reference sequence). CDR3 length: 15 residues. The chain's CDR3 is CASSHAGLAGNEQFF. The CDR3 bases are TGTGCCAGCAGCCACGCGGGACTAGCAGGTAATGAGCAGTTCTTC.

V usage is TRBV5-1 and J usage is TRBJ1-1, with D tentatively TRBD1 (5 bases). Germline-derived CDR1 and CDR2 are SGHRS and YFSETQ. Trimming cost V 2 bases and J 2 bases, with 7 bases left between them. The CDR3 sequence is 13 residues long. This chain's CDR3 is CASSLQANTEAFF. The DNA for the CDR3 is TGCGCCAGCAGCTTACAGGCTAACACTGAAGCTTTCTTT. The whole variable domain, remainder taken from reference TRBV5-1 and TRBJ1-1, is KAGVTQTPRYLIKTRGQQVTLSCSPISGHRSVSWYQQTPGQGLQFLFEYFSETQRNKGNFPGRFSGRQFSNSRSEMNVSTLELGDSALYLCASSLQANTEAFFGQGTRLTVV.

This chain uses TRBV6-6 with TRBJ1-6; D unclear. The CDR3 runs 14 residues. Germline V gene lookup returns CDR1 MNHNY and CDR2 SVGAGI (reference sequence). Trimming left V 4 bases short and J 7 bases short, with 11 bases between. The CDR3 loop reads CASSFSLFNSPLHF. CDR3 DNA sequence: TGTGCCAGCAGTTTCTCTCTGTTCAATTCACCCCTCCACTTT.

This chain connects TRBV4-2 to TRBJ2-3; a possible D gene is TRBD2 (6 bases). The CDR3 has 16 residues. Germline-derived CDR1 and CDR2 are LGHNA and YNFKEQ. V was pared by 3 bases and J by 0 bases, with 13 bases between. This CDR3 is CASSQAEGSSTDTQYF. DNA for the CDR3: TGTGCCAGCAGCCAGGCGGAGGGCAGCAGCACAGATACGCAGTATTTT.

The CDR3 spells CASSRTTGLDHEQFF. The CDR3 nucleotides read TGTGCCAGCTCACGCACTACCGGACTAGACCATGAGCAGTTCTTC. The chain recombines TRBV18 with TRBJ2-1; 7 bases map to TRBD2. V lost 4 bases, J lost 8 bases, and 11 bases stayed unmatched. Germline CDR1 and CDR2: KGHSH and LQKENI. The CDR3 is made up of 15 amino acids.

This sequence joins TRBV6-5 and TRBJ1-1, with D possibly TRBD1 on 5 matching bases. The CDR3 covers 14 residues. Trimming left V 6 bases short and J 1 base short, with 12 bases between. Germline CDR1 is MNHEY and CDR2 is SVGAGI. CDR3 amino acids: CASSSGQGNTEAFF. CDR3 nucleotides: TGTGCCAGCAGCTCCGGGCAGGGGAACACTGAAGCTTTCTTT.

CDR3 amino acids: CASSYREYQPQHF. The DNA of the CDR3 is TGTGCCAGCAGTTACAGGGAATATCAGCCCCAGCATTTT. The rearrangement links TRBV27 to TRBJ1-5; D possibly corresponds to TRBD1 (6 bases). Germline CDR1 and CDR2: MNHEY and SMNVEV (reference sequence). V lost 4 bases, J lost 5 bases, and 9 bases lay in between. The CDR3 has 13 residues.